Following are 9 T cell receptor beta chains from one sample sequenced in a study of OX40 agonist ivuxolimab in advanced cancers. Profiling relied on immunoSEQ multiplex PCR, and the TCRdb table lists in-frame clones only, not all of them. The sample shows 55,000 or so clones, roughly nine tenths of them seen only once. This sample comprised CD4+ or CD8+ T cells sorted from blood, obtained in a trial of the OX40 agonist ivuxolimab. The receptors were sampled from an adult with an advanced solid tumor such as melanoma, head and neck, liver or kidney cancer.

The chain carries TRBV15 and TRBJ1-1, with D possibly matching TRBD1 (5 bases). This CDR3 spans 14 amino acids. Germline-derived CDR1 and CDR2 are LNHNV and YYDKDF (reference sequence). V was pared by 4 bases and J by 5 bases, with 14 bases between. The CDR3 here is CATSTPRGETEAFF. The CDR3 DNA follows: TGTGCCACCAGCACCCCGCGGGGGGAAACTGAAGCTTTCTTT.

The rearrangement joins TRBV6-6 to TRBJ2-7, with D perhaps TRBD1 (6 bases). CDR1 is MNHNY and CDR2 is SVGAGI in the germline V gene (reference sequence). This CDR3 is built from 14 residues. V lost 8 bases to trimming and J lost 0 bases, with 14 bases between them. The CDR3 DNA sequence: TGTGCCAGCGGAACACAGGGAAGCTCCTACGAGCAGTACTTC. This encodes CASGTQGSSYEQYF.

In DNA, the CDR3 is TGTGCCAGCAGCCCCCAAGTCGGGGAGAATGAGCAGTTCTTC. Residues: CASSPQVGENEQFF. The J gene is TRBJ2-1, the V gene TRBV9; TRBD2 might be the D (5 bases). The CDR3 totals 14 residues. The germline CDR1 and CDR2 sequences are SGDLS and YYNGEE. V lost 4 bases and J 7 bases, leaving 15 bases between the germline ends.

V gene TRBV7-2 combines with J gene TRBJ2-1, with D perhaps matching TRBD1 or TRBD2 (5 bases each). The CDR3 loop spans 15 amino acids. Trimming pared 5 bases from V and 0 bases from J, leaving 11 bases between. From germline, CDR1 is SGHTA and CDR2 FQGNSA. The CDR3 DNA reads TGTGCCAGCAGCCTGTGGGGGAGCTCCTACAATGAGCAGTTCTTC. Its protein product is CASSLWGSSYNEQFF.

V usage is TRBV6-6 and J usage is TRBJ1-5, with 11 nucleotides matching TRBD1. The germline CDR1 and CDR2 sequences are MNHNY and SVGAGI (reference sequence). The CDR3 runs to 15 residues. The V segment lost 7 bases and the J segment 1 base; nucleotides outside the gene matches: 3. The CDR3 DNA sequence: TGTGCCAGCACCCGGGACAGGGGGAGCAATCAGCCCCAGCATTTT. This encodes CASTRDRGSNQPQHF.

The chain couples TRBV7-2 to TRBJ2-3; D perhaps matches TRBD1 (6 bases). The CDR3 spans 12 residues. CDR1 is SGHTA, CDR2 FQGNSA, per germline. With 5 bases removed from V and 6 bases from J, the gap between germline ends came to 9 bases. The CDR3 DNA is TGTGCCAGCAGCCCGACAGGTGATACGCAGTATTTT. This codes for CASSPTGDTQYF.

The V gene is TRBV27, the J gene TRBJ1-1; TRBD1 aligns across 7 bases. This CDR3 has 15 residues. The trim removed 6 bases at V and 4 bases at J, leaving 11 bases unmatched. Germline V CDR1 and CDR2: MNHEY, SMNVEV (reference sequence). The CDR3 sequence is CASREGAQGSTEAFF. The CDR3 nucleotides are TGTGCCAGCAGAGAGGGGGCCCAAGGGAGCACTGAAGCTTTCTTT.

The chain recombines TRBV5-6 with TRBJ1-3; possibly TRBD1 for D (6 bases). Germline V gives CDR1 SGHDT, CDR2 YYEEEE. With 5 bases removed from V and 7 bases from J, the gap between germline ends came to 22 bases. This CDR3 has 16 amino acids. CDR3 DNA: TGTGCCAGCAGTTTTGGCCTACAGGGAGGTGGGAACACCATATATTTT. Residues: CASSFGLQGGGNTIYF.

The chain joins TRBV30 to TRBJ2-2; 8 nucleotides align to TRBD1. CDR1 is GTSNPN and CDR2 is SVGIG in the germline V gene (reference sequence). The junction had 5 bases not matched to a gene; V was cut back by 2 bases and J by 6 bases. The CDR3 consists of 14 residues. The CDR3 reads CAWSSGRGPGELFF. CDR3 in DNA: TGTGCCTGGAGTAGCGGCAGGGGGCCCGGGGAGCTGTTTTTT.